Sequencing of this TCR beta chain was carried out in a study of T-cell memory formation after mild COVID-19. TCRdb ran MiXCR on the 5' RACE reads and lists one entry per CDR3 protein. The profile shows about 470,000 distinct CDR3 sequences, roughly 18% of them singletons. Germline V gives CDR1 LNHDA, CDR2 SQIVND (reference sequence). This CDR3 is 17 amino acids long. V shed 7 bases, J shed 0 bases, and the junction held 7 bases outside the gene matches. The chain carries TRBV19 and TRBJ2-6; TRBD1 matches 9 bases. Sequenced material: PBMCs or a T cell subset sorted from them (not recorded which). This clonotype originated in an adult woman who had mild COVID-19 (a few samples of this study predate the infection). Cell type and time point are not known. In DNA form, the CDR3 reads TGTGCCAGTATAGAACAGGGGGCTCTCTCTGGGGCCAACGTCCTGACTTTC. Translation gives CASIEQGALSGANVLTF. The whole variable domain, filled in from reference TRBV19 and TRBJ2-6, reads DGGITQSPKYLFRKEGQNVTLSCEQNLNHDAMYWYRQDPGQGLRLIYYSQIVNDFQKGDIAEGYSVSREKKESFPLTVTSAQKNPTAFYLCASIEQGALSGANVLTFGAGSRLTVL.